The text below deals with one TCR beta chain. Its antigen is not identified. These data are taken from a study of cytomegalovirus exposure and HLA in healthy donors. Study-level findings and limits: According to a subsequent analysis, TCR clusters from the first cohort were inclined to appear together in the 120 or so validation repertoires.

The CDR3 is made up of 14 amino acids. Looked up from germline, CDR1 is GTSNPN and CDR2 is SVGIG (reference sequence). With 0 bases clipped from V and 8 bases from J, the junction kept 7 bases outside the gene matches. The donors were in the roughly 120-subject validation cohort; that cohort was separate from the approximately 700-subject first cohort. Sequenced by immunoSEQ multiplex PCR; TCRdb stores in-frame clones only, minus some. The sample has some 150,000 clones, just over 85% seen once. The sequence was obtained from a human donor in good health. This chain uses TRBV30 with TRBJ2-1; 7 bases fit TRBD2. What was sequenced was PBMCs. Here the CDR3 DNA reads TGTGCCTGGAGTGTACGGCGGGAGAGCGATGAGCAGTTCTTC. This codes for CAWSVRRESDEQFF.